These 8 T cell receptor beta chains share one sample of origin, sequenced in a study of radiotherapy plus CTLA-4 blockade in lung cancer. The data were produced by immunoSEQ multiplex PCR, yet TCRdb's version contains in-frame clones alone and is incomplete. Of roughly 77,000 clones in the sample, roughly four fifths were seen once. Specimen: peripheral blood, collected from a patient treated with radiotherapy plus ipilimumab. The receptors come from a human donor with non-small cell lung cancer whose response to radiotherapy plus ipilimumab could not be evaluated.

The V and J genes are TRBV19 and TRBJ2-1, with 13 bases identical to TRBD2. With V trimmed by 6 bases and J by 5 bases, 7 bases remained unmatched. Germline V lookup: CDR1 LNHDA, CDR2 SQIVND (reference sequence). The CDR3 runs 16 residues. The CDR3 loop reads CASSRYGTSGDNEQFF. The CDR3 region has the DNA TGTGCCAGTAGCCGATACGGGACTAGCGGGGACAATGAGCAGTTCTTC. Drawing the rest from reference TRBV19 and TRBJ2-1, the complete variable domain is DGGITQSPKYLFRKEGQNVTLSCEQNLNHDAMYWYRQDPGQGLRLIYYSQIVNDFQKGDIAEGYSVSREKKESFPLTVTSAQKNPTAFYLCASSRYGTSGDNEQFFGPGTRLTVL.

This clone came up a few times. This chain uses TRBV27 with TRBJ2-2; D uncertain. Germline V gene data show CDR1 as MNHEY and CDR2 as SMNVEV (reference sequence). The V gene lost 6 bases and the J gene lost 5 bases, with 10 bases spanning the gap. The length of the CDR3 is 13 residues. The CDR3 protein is CASSPARTGELFF. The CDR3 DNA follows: TGTGCCAGCAGCCCCGCCAGAACCGGGGAGCTGTTTTTT.

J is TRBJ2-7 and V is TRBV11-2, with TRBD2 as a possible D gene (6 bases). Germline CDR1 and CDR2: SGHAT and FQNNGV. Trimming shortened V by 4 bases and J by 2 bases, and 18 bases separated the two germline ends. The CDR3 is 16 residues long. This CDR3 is CASSYDKPGLPYEQYF. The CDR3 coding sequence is TGTGCCAGCAGCTACGACAAACCGGGACTCCCCTACGAGCAGTACTTC.

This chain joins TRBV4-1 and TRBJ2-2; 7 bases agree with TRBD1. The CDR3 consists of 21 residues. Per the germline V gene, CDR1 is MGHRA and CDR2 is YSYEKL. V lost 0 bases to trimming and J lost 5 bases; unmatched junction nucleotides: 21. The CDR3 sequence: CASSQDQWDSRGRLGTGELFF. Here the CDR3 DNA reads TGCGCCAGCAGCCAAGATCAGTGGGACAGTCGTGGTCGATTGGGAACCGGGGAGCTGTTTTTT.

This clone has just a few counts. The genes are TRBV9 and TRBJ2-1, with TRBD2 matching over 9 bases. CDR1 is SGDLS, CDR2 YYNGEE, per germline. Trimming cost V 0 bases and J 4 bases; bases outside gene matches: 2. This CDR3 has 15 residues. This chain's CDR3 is CASSVDLAGYNEQFF. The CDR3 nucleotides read TGTGCCAGCAGCGTAGACCTAGCGGGGTACAATGAGCAGTTCTTC.

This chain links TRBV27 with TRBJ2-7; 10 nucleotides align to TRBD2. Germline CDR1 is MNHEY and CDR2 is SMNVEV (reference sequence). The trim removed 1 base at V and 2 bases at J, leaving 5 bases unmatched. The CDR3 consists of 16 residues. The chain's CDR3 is CASSLLAGGLTYEQYF. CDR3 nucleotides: TGTGCCAGCAGTTTATTAGCGGGGGGATTGACCTACGAGCAGTACTTC.

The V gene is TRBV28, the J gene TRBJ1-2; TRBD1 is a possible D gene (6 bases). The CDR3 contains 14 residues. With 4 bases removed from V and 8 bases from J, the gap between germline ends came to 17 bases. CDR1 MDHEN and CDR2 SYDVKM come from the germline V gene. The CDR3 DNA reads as TGTGCCAGCAGTTCCCGGCTACAGGGTGGCGGCTACACCTTC. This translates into CASSSRLQGGGYTF.

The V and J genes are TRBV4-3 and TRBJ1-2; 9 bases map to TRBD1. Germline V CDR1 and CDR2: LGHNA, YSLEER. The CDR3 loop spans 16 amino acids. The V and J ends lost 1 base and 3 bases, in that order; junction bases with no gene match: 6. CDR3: CASSQVGTGRDYGYTF. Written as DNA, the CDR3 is TGCGCCAGCAGCCAAGTAGGGACAGGGAGGGACTATGGCTACACCTTC.